These 8 T cell receptor beta chains originate from one sample sequenced in a study of cytotoxic CD8 clonotypes in ibrutinib-treated CLL. Produced via immunoSEQ multiplex PCR; TCRdb's table is partial and in-frame only. This table holds approximately 100,000 clones, 50% to 65% found once. Sequenced here: PBMCs, sampled after 24 months of ibrutinib treatment. The source of these receptors is a human donor with chronic lymphocytic leukemia.

This chain connects TRBV7-3 to TRBJ2-2, with 16 bases fitting TRBD2. Germline CDR1 SGHTA, CDR2 FQGTGA. The ends lost 5 bases at V and 0 bases at J; junction bases unmatched: 6. The CDR3 runs to 19 residues. CDR3 in amino acids: CASSPPGLAGGANTGELFF. DNA for the CDR3: TGTGCCAGCAGCCCGCCGGGACTAGCGGGGGGGGCGAACACCGGGGAGCTGTTTTTT.

This chain links TRBV2 with TRBJ1-5; D is unresolved. Germline lookup yields CDR1 SNHLY and CDR2 FYNNEI. CDR3 size: 13 residues. The V end was cut by 6 bases, the J end by 7 bases, with 13 bases between. CDR3 nucleotide sequence: TGTGCCAGCAGGGAGGAGGTTGGGCAGCCCCAGCATTTT. Protein product: CASREEVGQPQHF.

The chain employs TRBV7-2 and TRBJ1-3, with D unclear. The germline gives CDR1 SGHTA, CDR2 FQGNSA. CDR3 length: 13 amino acids. Trimming left V 5 bases short and J 0 bases short, with 5 bases between. The CDR3 DNA is TGTGCCAGCAGCCCCCACTCTGGAAACACCATATATTTT. Protein: CASSPHSGNTIYF.

This clone came up a few times. The CDR3 sequence: CASSLVTGAREQYF. In DNA form, the CDR3 reads TGTGCCAGCAGCCTCGTAACGGGGGCTCGCGAGCAGTACTTC. V usage is TRBV14 and J usage is TRBJ2-7; possibly TRBD1 or TRBD2 for D (6 bases each). From germline, CDR1 is SGHDN and CDR2 FVKESK. Trimming removed 4 bases from V and 6 bases from J, with 16 bases in between. The CDR3 extends over 14 amino acids.

This clone was counted only a few times. V usage is TRBV10-3 and J usage is TRBJ1-1; 10 positions match TRBD1. From germline, CDR1 is ENHRY and CDR2 SYGVKD. The ends lost 5 bases at V and 5 bases at J; junction bases unmatched: 5. The CDR3 spans 14 residues. The CDR3 loop reads CAISQTGGGTEAFF. CDR3 coding DNA: TGTGCCATCAGTCAGACAGGGGGCGGAACTGAAGCTTTCTTT.

The chain joins TRBV6-5 to TRBJ2-3; possibly TRBD2 for D (7 bases). Trimming stripped 4 bases from V and 4 bases from J, with 18 bases between. The length of the CDR3 is 16 residues. The germline gives CDR1 MNHEY, CDR2 SVGAGI. CDR3 in amino acids: CASSSGSRGRPDTQYF. The CDR3 region has the DNA TGTGCCAGCAGTTCGGGCTCGCGGGGGCGGCCAGATACGCAGTATTTT.

The sample holds a few counts of this clone. The chain couples TRBV18 to TRBJ1-6; TRBD1 agrees at 7 bases. V shed 5 bases, J shed 7 bases, and the junction held 5 bases outside the gene matches. Germline CDR1 reads KGHSH; CDR2 reads LQKENI. This CDR3 has 14 amino acids. Written as DNA, the CDR3 is TGTGCCAGCTCAGGGACAGCCAAGAATTCACCCCTCCACTTT. Its translation: CASSGTAKNSPLHF.

The CDR3 bases are TGTGCCAGCAGCTTAGGAGGAGGGGGGGGAAGCAATCAGCCCCAGCATTTT. It yields the protein CASSLGGGGGSNQPQHF. V is TRBV7-2 and J is TRBJ1-5; D is possibly TRBD1 (6 bases). Germline CDR1 reads SGHTA; CDR2 reads FQGNSA. The V and J ends lost 1 base and 1 base respectively, with 14 bases between them. The CDR3 sequence is 17 residues long.